The clone carrying this T cell receptor beta chain was picked up many times. The antigen is not known. This sample is part of a study of CD8 T cells in ankylosing spondylitis. TCRdb re-called the 5' RACE reads through MiXCR, storing one row per CDR3 protein. This sample carries hundreds of thousands of distinct CDR3 sequences, 8% to 10% of them seen once, and the ten largest clones take more than 4%. Between the trimmed V and J ends, which lost 2 bases and 4 bases, there was a span of 5 bases. The CDR3 consists of 12 residues. Notes on the study in general: Earlier studies detected some motif variants in reactive arthritis synovial fluid and blood. Characteristic of ankylosing spondylitis blood, it appeared, was a TCR beta motif comprising 7 to 9 highly homologous variants. Enrichment of disease-linked clones was reportedly significant in matched ankylosing spondylitis synovial fluid.

The TCR originated in a female donor with ankylosing spondylitis or in good health (not recorded which). The specimen was blood, either unsorted or a sorted T cell fraction (not recorded which). The chain carries TRBV12-3 or TRBV12-4 and TRBJ1-2; D gene ambiguous. The CDR3 is CASSLRGYGYTF. CDR3 DNA: TGTGCCAGCAGTTTACGGGGCTATGGCTACACCTTC.